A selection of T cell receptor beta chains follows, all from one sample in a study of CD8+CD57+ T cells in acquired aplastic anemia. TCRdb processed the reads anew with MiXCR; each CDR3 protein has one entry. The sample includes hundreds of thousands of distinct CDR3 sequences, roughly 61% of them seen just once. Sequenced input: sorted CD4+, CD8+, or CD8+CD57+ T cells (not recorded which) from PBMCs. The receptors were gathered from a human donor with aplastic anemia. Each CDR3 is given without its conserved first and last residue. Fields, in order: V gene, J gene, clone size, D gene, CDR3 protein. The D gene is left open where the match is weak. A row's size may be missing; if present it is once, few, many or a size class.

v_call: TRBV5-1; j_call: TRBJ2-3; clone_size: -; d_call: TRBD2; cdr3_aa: ASSSQLAGSTDTQY
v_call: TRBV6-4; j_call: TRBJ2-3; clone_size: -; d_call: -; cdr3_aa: ASSDSGGGTDTQY
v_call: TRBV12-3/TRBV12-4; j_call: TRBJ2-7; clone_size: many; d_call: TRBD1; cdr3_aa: ASTIGQAYSYEQY
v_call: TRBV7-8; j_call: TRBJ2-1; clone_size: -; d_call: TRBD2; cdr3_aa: ASIPRVASGRYNEQF
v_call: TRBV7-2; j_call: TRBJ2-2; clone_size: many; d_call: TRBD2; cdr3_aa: ASSVTSGGAGGNTGELF
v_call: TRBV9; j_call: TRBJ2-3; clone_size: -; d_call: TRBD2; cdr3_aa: ASSPELALGTQY
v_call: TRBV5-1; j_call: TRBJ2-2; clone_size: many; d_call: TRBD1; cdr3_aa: ASSAGTGFTGELF
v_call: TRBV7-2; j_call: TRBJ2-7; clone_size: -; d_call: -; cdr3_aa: ASSSPRPKQY
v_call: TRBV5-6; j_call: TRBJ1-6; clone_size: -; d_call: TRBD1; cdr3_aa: ASSLPGQGRFTSPLH
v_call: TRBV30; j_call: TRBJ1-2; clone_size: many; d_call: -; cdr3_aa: AWSKGSFNYGYT
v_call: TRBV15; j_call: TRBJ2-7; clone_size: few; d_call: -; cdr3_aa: ATSRVGDGSYEQY
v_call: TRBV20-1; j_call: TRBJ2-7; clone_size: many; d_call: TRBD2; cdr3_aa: SAKIWEGLAGGGEQY
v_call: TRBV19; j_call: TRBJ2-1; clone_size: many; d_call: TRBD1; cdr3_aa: ASSFGQGGNEQF
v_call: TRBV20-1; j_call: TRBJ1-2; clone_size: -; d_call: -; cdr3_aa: SATFGVYGYT
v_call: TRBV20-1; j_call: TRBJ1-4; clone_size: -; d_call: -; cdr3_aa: SAMYDEKLF
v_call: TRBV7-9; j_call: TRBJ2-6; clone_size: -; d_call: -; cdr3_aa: ASSLEFSGANVLT
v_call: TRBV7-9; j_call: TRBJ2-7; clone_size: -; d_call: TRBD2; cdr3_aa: ASSLAPAGGPHEQY
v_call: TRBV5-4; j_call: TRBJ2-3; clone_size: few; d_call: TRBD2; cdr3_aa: ASSPSGGELTDTQY
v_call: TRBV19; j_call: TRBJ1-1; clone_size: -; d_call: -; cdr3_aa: ASSMGGITEAF
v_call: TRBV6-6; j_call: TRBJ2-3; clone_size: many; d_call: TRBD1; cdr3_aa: ASGTVLATDTQY
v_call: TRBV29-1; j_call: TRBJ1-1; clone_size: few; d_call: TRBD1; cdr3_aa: SVEQGGTEAF
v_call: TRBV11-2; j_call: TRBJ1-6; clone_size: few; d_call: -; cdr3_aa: ASSRGRQAANSPLH